Presented here are 11 T cell receptor beta chains from one specimen sequenced in a study of blood T cells in healthy people across ages. Primers used in a second PCR of roughly 7 to 12 cycles were a sample-barcoded 5' primer and a J-beta primer mix. Via MiXCR, TCRdb re-called the 5' RACE reads, giving one row per CDR3 protein. Of about 1.6 million distinct CDR3 sequences listed, roughly 30% are singletons. The sample consisted of blood. These receptors were taken from a woman younger than 45 in good health.

The chain carries TRBV6-1 and TRBJ2-7, with D tentatively TRBD1 (6 bases). CDR1 and CDR2 from the germline V gene are MNHNS and SASEGT. Deletions cut 2 bases from V and 7 bases from J, with 18 bases between. The CDR3 extends over 15 amino acids. As DNA, the CDR3 is TGTGCCAGCAGTGAATGGGCAGGGGAGACGGGAGAGCAGTACTTC. Its translation is CASSEWAGETGEQYF.

The rearrangement links TRBV6-6 to TRBJ2-5, with 8 bases fitting TRBD2. Germline V gene data show CDR1 as MNHNY and CDR2 as SVGAGI (reference sequence). The junction had 9 bases not matched to a gene; V was cut back by 5 bases and J by 1 base. The CDR3 consists of 16 residues. The CDR3 DNA sequence: TGTGCCAGCAGTCCCGGGGTAGCGGGATCCCAAGAGACCCAGTACTTC. Translating it yields CASSPGVAGSQETQYF.

The chain recombines TRBV18 with TRBJ2-5, with no clear D. Deletions cut 1 base from V and 4 bases from J, with 7 bases between. Germline CDR1 and CDR2: KGHSH and LQKENI. CDR3 length: 13 residues. CDR3 DNA: TGTGCCAGCTCACCACTTGAGATAGAGACCCAGTACTTC. This encodes CASSPLEIETQYF.

The genes are TRBV24-1 and TRBJ2-3, with TRBD1 identical over 8 bases. This CDR3 comprises 16 residues. Germline V CDR1 and CDR2: KGHDR, SFDVKD. The J segment lost 3 bases and the V segment lost 4 bases, leaving 8 bases of the junction unmatched. The CDR3 region is CATSESGQGKTDTQYF. The CDR3 DNA is TGTGCCACCAGTGAATCCGGACAGGGTAAAACAGATACGCAGTATTTT.

This clonotype came up a few times. The CDR3 region is CASSLYLDSSLANYGYTF. CDR3 DNA sequence: TGTGCCAGCAGTTTATATTTGGACAGTTCTTTAGCTAACTATGGCTACACCTTC. This rearrangement joins TRBV28 to TRBJ1-2, with D maybe TRBD1 (6 bases). Germline lookup yields CDR1 MDHEN and CDR2 SYDVKM. The CDR3 runs to 18 residues. Trimming left V 1 base short and J 0 bases short, with 18 bases between.

This chain joins TRBV12-3 or TRBV12-4 and TRBJ1-3, with TRBD1 matching over 7 bases. The ends lost 6 bases at V and 2 bases at J; junction bases unmatched: 4. This CDR3 spans 14 amino acids. CDR3 in DNA: TGTGCCAGCAGCTACAGGGGTGCTGGAAACACCATATATTTT. It is translated as CASSYRGAGNTIYF.

This chain uses TRBV11-1 with TRBJ2-1; D may be TRBD2 (5 bases). Trimming shortened V by 3 bases and J by 1 base, and 13 bases separated the two germline ends. CDR3 length equals 16 residues. Germline V gives CDR1 SGHAT, CDR2 FQDESV (reference sequence). The CDR3 sequence is CASSFYQPGSYNEQFF. The CDR3 bases are TGTGCCAGCAGCTTCTACCAACCGGGGTCCTACAATGAGCAGTTCTTC. Using reference TRBV11-1 and TRBJ2-1 for the parts outside the CDR3, the full variable domain is EAEVAQSPRYKITEKSQAVAFWCDPISGHATLYWYRQILGQGPELLVQFQDESVVDDSQLPKDRFSAERLKGVDSTLKIQPAELGDSAMYLCASSFYQPGSYNEQFFGPGTRLTVL.

CDR3 in DNA: TGCGCCAGCAGCCAACTTAGCCACACAGGGGGTGAAAAACTGTTTTTT. Protein sequence: CASSQLSHTGGEKLFF. The V and J genes are TRBV4-1 and TRBJ1-4, with 8 bases that match TRBD1. The CDR3 runs 16 residues. V was pared by 2 bases and J by 7 bases, with 9 bases of the junction left unmatched. Germline assignment: CDR1 MGHRA and CDR2 YSYEKL.

The sample holds a few counts of this clonotype. CDR3 coding DNA: TGCAGCGTTGGAGAGGGCAGCACTGAAGCTTTCTTT. Encoded protein: CSVGEGSTEAFF. The chain carries TRBV29-1 and TRBJ1-1; D is unclear. Germline values: CDR1 SQVTM, CDR2 ANQGSEA. The CDR3 has 12 residues. The germline V and J ends were trimmed by 4 bases and 4 bases, with 10 bases remaining between them.

Worth noting for this clonotype: Germline and junction disagree at one end, which may indicate a read error. This sequence joins TRBV6-2 or TRBV6-3 and TRBJ1-2; D is possibly TRBD1 (5 bases). There are 14 residues in the CDR3. CDR1 and CDR2 (germline): MNHEY, SVGEGT. The CDR3 here is CTSSYQGQRYGYTF. CDR3 in DNA: TGTACCAGCAGTTACCAGGGCCAGCGGTATGGCTACACCTTC.

The chain combines TRBV7-2 with TRBJ1-3; 9 nucleotides line up with TRBD1. The germline V gene has CDR1 SGHTA and CDR2 FQGNSA. The CDR3 extends over 16 amino acids. Trimming removed 5 bases from V and 3 bases from J; junction bases left unmatched: 8. CDR3 sequence reads: CASSPRTGAYGNTIYF. CDR3 sequence (DNA): TGTGCCAGCAGCCCCAGGACAGGGGCATATGGAAACACCATATATTTT. The whole variable domain, filled in from reference TRBV7-2 and TRBJ1-3, reads GAGVSQSPSNKVTEKGKDVELRCDPISGHTALYWYRQSLGQGLEFLIYFQGNSAPDKSGLPSDRFSAERTGGSVSTLTIQRTQQEDSAVYLCASSPRTGAYGNTIYFGEGSWLTVV.